One and the same sample provided the 28 T cell receptor beta chains below, sequenced in a study of T-cell reconstitution after alpha-beta-depleted transplantation in children. Construction of the TCRbeta library involved unique molecular identifiers. TCRdb used MiXCR to reprocess the PCR reads, holding one entry per CDR3 protein. The table has about 100,000 distinct CDR3 sequences, approximately 6.6% seen once. This sample comprised PBMCs, mostly from graft donor cells, obtained 360 days after TCRalphabeta/CD19-depleted stem cell transplant. These receptors all come from a male patient aged 2 to 10 who had a stem cell transplant for acute lymphoblastic leukemia, so the T cells may come from the graft donor.

The table lists this clonotype with a few counts. This sequence joins TRBV27 and TRBJ2-2; D remains unclear. The germline gives CDR1 MNHEY, CDR2 SMNVEV (reference sequence). The CDR3 runs 13 residues. Trimming removed 2 bases from V and 6 bases from J, with 7 bases in between. The CDR3 nucleotides are TGTGCCAGCAGTTTAATGGGCCCCGGGGAGCTGTTTTTT. It codes for CASSLMGPGELFF.

This clonotype was recorded many times. The chain employs TRBV29-1 and TRBJ2-2; 9 nucleotides match TRBD1. CDR3 length equals 14 residues. The trim removed 4 bases at V and 7 bases at J, leaving 7 bases unmatched. CDR1 SQVTM and CDR2 ANQGSEA come from the germline V gene. In nucleotides, the CDR3 is TGCAGCGTTGCGCCGGGACAGGGTATCGGGGAGCTGTTTTTT. Translation gives CSVAPGQGIGELFF.

There are many counts of this clonotype. The chain recombines TRBV12-3 or TRBV12-4 with TRBJ1-1; D perhaps matches TRBD1 (5 bases). The length of the CDR3 is 13 residues. Trimming took off 4 bases at V and 4 bases at J, with 10 bases between the two ends. The CDR3 sequence: CASSSGIPTEAFF. In DNA form, the CDR3 reads TGTGCCAGCAGTTCAGGGATCCCCACTGAAGCTTTCTTT.

This clonotype has ten or more counts. This chain connects TRBV7-9 to TRBJ2-5, with D possibly being TRBD1 or TRBD2 (5 bases each). CDR1 and CDR2 (germline): SEHNR, FQNEAQ (reference sequence). There are 14 residues in the CDR3. V lost 4 bases and J lost 2, with 11 bases in between. The DNA of the CDR3 is TGTGCCAGCAGCTCGGGACGGCGACAAGAGACCCAGTACTTC. This sequence encodes CASSSGRRQETQYF.

This clonotype was detected many times. The J gene is TRBJ2-3, the V gene TRBV7-2, with a tentative D call TRBD2 (5 bases). The germline gives CDR1 SGHTA, CDR2 FQGNSA. This CDR3 has 14 amino acids. V was clipped by 0 bases and J by 6 bases, with 10 bases between them. CDR3 amino acids: CASSLAGVADTQYF. CDR3 nucleotides: TGTGCCAGCAGCTTAGCCGGGGTGGCGGATACGCAGTATTTT.

This clonotype was seen repeatedly, ten times or more. The gene calls are TRBV6-6 and TRBJ1-1; the D is unclear. Per the germline V gene, CDR1 is MNHNY and CDR2 is SVGAGI (reference sequence). Trimming stripped 6 bases from V and 3 bases from J, with 5 bases between. The CDR3 is made up of 11 amino acids. CDR3 in amino acids: CASRPYTEAFF. CDR3 DNA sequence: TGTGCCAGCAGACCCTACACTGAAGCTTTCTTT.

This clonotype was seen only a few times. This chain joins TRBV20-1 and TRBJ2-1; perhaps TRBD2 as D (6 bases). Trimming left V 0 bases short and J 5 bases short, with 20 bases between. Germline CDR1 DFQATT, CDR2 SNEGSKA (reference sequence). The CDR3 contains 17 residues. CDR3 protein: CSARDKVASSVHNEQFF. The CDR3 bases are TGCAGTGCTAGAGATAAAGTCGCGTCTAGCGTTCACAATGAGCAGTTCTTC.

V usage is TRBV7-9 and J usage is TRBJ2-3; TRBD2 aligns across 12 bases. CDR1 and CDR2 (germline): SEHNR, FQNEAQ (reference sequence). The CDR3 is 17 amino acids. V lost 4 bases, J lost 2 bases, and 7 bases stayed unmatched. Here the CDR3 DNA reads TGTGCCAGCAGCTCGCCGACTAGCGGGGGATCCACAGATACGCAGTATTTT. Protein product: CASSSPTSGGSTDTQYF.

This clonotype was recorded many times. The chain couples TRBV28 to TRBJ2-1; possibly TRBD1 or TRBD2 for D (5 bases each). There are 13 residues in the CDR3. The V and J ends lost 3 bases and 8 bases respectively, with 11 bases between them. CDR1 is MDHEN and CDR2 is SYDVKM in the germline V gene. The CDR3 nucleotides read TGTGCCAGCAGTTTTTCCGGGACCGATGAGCAGTTCTTC. Translation gives CASSFSGTDEQFF. The full variable domain, rest sourced from reference TRBV28 and TRBJ2-1, is DVKVTQSSRYLVKRTGEKVFLECVQDMDHENMFWYRQDPGLGLRLIYFSYDVKMKEKGDIPEGYSVSREKKERFSLILESASTNQTSMYLCASSFSGTDEQFFGPGTRLTVL.

This clonotype has at least ten counts. The chain has TRBV2 and TRBJ1-1; possible D gene TRBD1, 5 bases. Germline CDR1 reads SNHLY; CDR2 reads FYNNEI. V lost 5 bases to trimming and J lost 1 base, with 5 bases between them. The CDR3 covers 12 residues. The CDR3 is CASSTGNTEAFF. The CDR3 bases are TGTGCCAGCAGTACAGGGAACACTGAAGCTTTCTTT.

This clonotype was recorded many times. The chain employs TRBV9 and TRBJ2-7; TRBD2 aligns across 8 bases. With 0 bases clipped from V and 1 base from J, the junction kept 3 bases outside the gene matches. The V gene's germline CDR1 is SGDLS and CDR2 YYNGEE. The CDR3 is 15 amino acids. The CDR3 bases are TGTGCCAGCAGCGTAGATAGCGGGGTGTCCTACGAGCAGTACTTC. It codes for CASSVDSGVSYEQYF.

This clonotype was picked up many times. This chain connects TRBV12-3 or TRBV12-4 to TRBJ2-3; either TRBD1 or TRBD2 may supply D (5 bases each). This CDR3 comprises 16 residues. V lost 5 bases and J lost 6, with 21 bases in between. CDR3 protein: CASSHRRGPQWDTQYF. The CDR3 DNA reads as TGTGCCAGCAGTCACCGCCGGGGCCCTCAGTGGGATACGCAGTATTTT.

The sample holds many counts of this clonotype. The chain combines TRBV12-3 or TRBV12-4 with TRBJ2-5; no reliable D call. V was cut by 1 base and J by 5 bases, with 5 bases left in between. There are 12 residues in the CDR3. As DNA, the CDR3 is TGTGCCAGCAGTTTAGGTCGGGAGACCCAGTACTTC. Encoded protein: CASSLGRETQYF.

On this clonotype itself: A read error may explain this, as a much larger clone is one base away. The chain has TRBV28 and TRBJ2-7; 7 nucleotides agree with TRBD1. The CDR3 has 16 amino acids. Germline V lookup: CDR1 MDHEN, CDR2 SYDVKM. This CDR3 is CASSLRTGLFPYGQYF. CDR3 coding DNA: TGTGCCAGCAGTTTACGGACAGGCCTTTTTCCCTACGGGCAGTACTTC.

The chain joins TRBV5-1 to TRBJ2-3; the D gene could be TRBD1 or TRBD2 (6 bases each). V was pared by 2 bases and J by 3 bases, with 22 bases between. Germline V gene lookup returns CDR1 SGHRS and CDR2 YFSETQ. The CDR3 is 18 amino acids. The CDR3 reads CASSFLGLRGRLTDTQYF. DNA for the CDR3: TGCGCCAGCAGCTTCTTGGGGTTACGGGGGCGGTTGACAGATACGCAGTATTTT.

The genes are TRBV9 and TRBJ2-5; D may be TRBD1 (5 bases). The CDR3 has 16 residues. Germline V gene data show CDR1 as SGDLS and CDR2 as YYNGEE. V lost 0 bases, J lost 6 bases, and 18 bases lay in between. CDR3 DNA: TGTGCCAGCAGCGTAGACCCCCGGACAAATGACAAGACCCAGTACTTC. This gives the protein CASSVDPRTNDKTQYF.

In its sample, this clonotype was seen many times. In nucleotides, the CDR3 is TGTGCCAGCAGCCCCTGGACTAGCTTGGAAGAGACCCAGTACTTC. Translating gives CASSPWTSLEETQYF. The rearrangement uses TRBV9 and TRBJ2-5; TRBD2 agrees at 8 bases. After removal of 4 bases from V and 3 bases from J, the junction contained 8 bases not matched to a gene. The CDR3 spans 15 residues. The germline CDR1 and CDR2 sequences are SGDLS and YYNGEE.

This clonotype was recorded at least ten times. The genes are TRBV13 and TRBJ2-2; 7 bases line up with TRBD1. Looked up from germline, CDR1 is PRHDT and CDR2 is FYEKMQ (reference sequence). The CDR3 contains 12 residues. Germline trimming cut 8 bases from V and 6 bases from J; bases unmatched to any gene: 3. The CDR3 DNA reads as TGTGCCAGCCGAGGGACAGCCGGGGAGCTGTTTTTT. Its translation is CASRGTAGELFF.

This clonotype has only a few counts. The genes are TRBV2 and TRBJ2-7, with D possibly being TRBD2 (5 bases). With 5 bases removed from V and 5 bases from J, the gap between germline ends came to 16 bases. This CDR3 spans 14 amino acids. CDR1 is SNHLY, CDR2 FYNNEI, per germline. The DNA of the CDR3 is TGTGCCAGCAGTAAAGAAGGGCTCGGGAACGAGCAGTACTTC. Its protein is CASSKEGLGNEQYF.

Many counts were recorded for this clonotype. The chain links TRBV7-2 to TRBJ2-1, with D uncertain. The CDR3 sequence is 12 residues long. CDR1 SGHTA and CDR2 FQGNSA come from the germline V gene. V was cut by 3 bases and J by 4 bases, with 4 bases left in between. CDR3: CASSFLYNEQFF. The CDR3 coding sequence is TGTGCCAGCAGCTTCTTATACAATGAGCAGTTCTTC.

This clonotype was observed many times. The CDR3 is CASSLRDGYEQYF. DNA for the CDR3: TGTGCCAGCAGCCTTCGGGACGGCTACGAGCAGTACTTC. This chain links TRBV9 with TRBJ2-7; D possibly matches TRBD1 or TRBD2 (5 bases each). The CDR3 is 13 amino acids. Per the germline V gene, CDR1 is SGDLS and CDR2 is YYNGEE. Trimming cost V 4 bases and J 3 bases, with 11 bases left between them.

There are many counts of this clonotype. V gene TRBV4-2 combines with J gene TRBJ2-2; TRBD1 matches 9 bases. The CDR3 covers 17 residues. V shed 2 bases, J shed 4 bases, and the junction held 8 bases outside the gene matches. Germline V CDR1 and CDR2: LGHNA, YNFKEQ. The CDR3 coding sequence is TGTGCCAGCAGCCAAATTTACAGGGGGCGAGGCACCGGGGAGCTGTTTTTT. The encoded protein is CASSQIYRGRGTGELFF.

This clonotype was seen ten or more times. The rearrangement links TRBV4-1 to TRBJ1-6, with D uncertain. The CDR3 has 15 amino acids. In germline, CDR1 is MGHRA, CDR2 YSYEKL. The ends were cut back, 3 bases at V and 0 bases at J, with 6 bases in the middle. The CDR3 DNA is TGCGCCAGCAGCCAGGCGAGCTCCTATAATTCACCCCTCCACTTT. The encoded protein is CASSQASSYNSPLHF.

This clonotype was picked up a small number of times. The chain uses TRBV6-2 or TRBV6-3 and TRBJ2-5, with 9 bases fitting TRBD1. The V segment lost 2 bases and the J segment 5 bases; nucleotides outside the gene matches: 6. CDR1 is MNHEY, CDR2 SVGEGT, per germline. The CDR3 has 15 residues. Here the CDR3 reads CASSYGQGRTETQYF. DNA of the CDR3: TGTGCCAGCAGTTACGGACAGGGGCGTACTGAGACCCAGTACTTC.

A few counts support this clonotype. DNA of the CDR3: TGTGCCAGCAGCGTAACAGGGGGCGCGCGGGAGACCCAGTACTTC. Protein: CASSVTGGARETQYF. The chain is built from TRBV9 and TRBJ2-5; 9 bases align to TRBD1. With V trimmed by 1 base and J by 5 bases, 6 bases remained unmatched. The germline gives CDR1 SGDLS, CDR2 YYNGEE. The CDR3 has 15 residues.

The chain recombines TRBV20-1 with TRBJ2-3; D is tentatively TRBD1 or TRBD2 (5 bases each). Germline CDR1 and CDR2: DFQATT and SNEGSKA (reference sequence). Trimming removed 2 bases from V and 0 bases from J, with 24 bases in between. This CDR3 comprises 19 residues. The CDR3 loop reads CSARKIWQGRVSSTDTQYF. The CDR3 DNA reads TGCAGTGCTAGAAAAATTTGGCAGGGACGGGTCTCTAGCACAGATACGCAGTATTTT.

This clonotype came up a few times. This chain links TRBV25-1 with TRBJ2-7, with D perhaps assigned TRBD1 or TRBD2 (5 bases each). CDR3 length: 17 amino acids. Germline CDR1 and CDR2: MGHDK and SYGVNS. V gave up 0 bases and J gave up 2 bases, with 17 bases separating them. The CDR3 loop is CASSEYGDRGGPYEQYF. For the CDR3, the DNA is TGTGCCAGCAGTGAATACGGGGACCGGGGCGGCCCCTACGAGCAGTACTTC.

V gene TRBV7-3 combines with J gene TRBJ2-1; 9 bases agree with TRBD2. The CDR3 covers 15 residues. Germline V gives CDR1 SGHTA, CDR2 FQGTGA. Trimming took 2 bases from V and 7 from J; bases not matched to a gene: 6. The CDR3 sequence: CASSLWGLAGNEQFF. The CDR3 coding sequence is TGTGCCAGCAGCTTATGGGGACTAGCAGGAAATGAGCAGTTCTTC.